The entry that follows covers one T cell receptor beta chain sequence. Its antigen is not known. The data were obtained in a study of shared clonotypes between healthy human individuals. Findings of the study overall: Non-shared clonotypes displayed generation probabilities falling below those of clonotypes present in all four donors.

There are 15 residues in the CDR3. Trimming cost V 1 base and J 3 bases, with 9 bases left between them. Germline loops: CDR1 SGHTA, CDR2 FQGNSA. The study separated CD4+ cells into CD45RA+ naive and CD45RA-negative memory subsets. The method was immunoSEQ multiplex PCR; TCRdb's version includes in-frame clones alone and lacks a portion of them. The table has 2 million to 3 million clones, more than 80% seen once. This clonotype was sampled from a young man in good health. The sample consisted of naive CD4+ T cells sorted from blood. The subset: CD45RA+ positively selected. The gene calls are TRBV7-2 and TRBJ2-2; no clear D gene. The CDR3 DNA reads TGTGCCAGCAGCTTAGATGGGCAGTACACCGGGGAGCTGTTTTTT. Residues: CASSLDGQYTGELFF.